The 25 T cell receptor beta chains reported below all come from one sample, sequenced in a study of blood T cell repertoires in COVID-19. Sequenced by immunoSEQ multiplex PCR; TCRdb stores in-frame clones only, minus some. The sample includes around 57,000 clones, around 80% seen only once; the top ten take approximately 20%. What was sequenced was peripheral blood. The source of these receptors is a woman aged 55-70 years with acute or convalescent COVID-19.

The V gene is TRBV12-2, the J gene TRBJ1-5. TRBV12-2 is given as a pseudogene. The CDR3 consists of 17 residues. The CDR3 reads CASRLVPWTPSEQPQHF. CDR3 coding DNA: TGTGCAAGTCGCTTAGTGCCTTGGACTCCTAGTGAGCAGCCCCAGCATTTT.

The rearrangement links TRBV5-1 to TRBJ1-4; D may be TRBD1 (5 bases). The germline V and J ends were trimmed by 3 bases and 5 bases, with 14 bases remaining between them. Germline CDR1 SGHRS, CDR2 YFSETQ. The CDR3 extends over 15 amino acids. CDR3 residues: CASSSAQGANEKLFF. In DNA form, the CDR3 reads TGCGCCAGCAGCTCCGCCCAAGGGGCGAATGAAAAACTGTTTTTT.

The genes are TRBV15 and TRBJ2-3; 9 positions agree with TRBD1. Germline trimming cut 5 bases from V and 2 bases from J; bases unmatched to any gene: 11. The V gene's germline CDR1 is LNHNV and CDR2 YYDKDF (reference sequence). The CDR3 spans 17 residues. The CDR3 here is CATSSSRDRVFTDTQYF. In nucleotides, the CDR3 is TGTGCCACCAGCTCGTCTCGGGACAGGGTATTCACAGATACGCAGTATTTT.

The chain recombines TRBV14 with TRBJ2-1; TRBD1 is a possible D gene (6 bases). This CDR3 is 16 amino acids long. CDR1 is SGHDN, CDR2 FVKESK, per germline. V lost 1 base to trimming and J lost 7 bases, with 17 bases between them. Here the CDR3 DNA reads TGTGCCAGCAGCCAAGGGCCCGGACAGCTAATGAATGAGCAGTTCTTC. Translating gives CASSQGPGQLMNEQFF.

The table lists this clone with a count of one. The V gene is TRBV12-3 or TRBV12-4, the J gene TRBJ1-5, with D maybe TRBD1 (5 bases). V lost 1 base to trimming and J lost 7 bases, with 8 bases between them. This CDR3 spans 13 amino acids. The CDR3 nucleotides are TGTGCCAGCAGTTTAGACACAGGCCAGCCCCAGCATTTT. Its translation is CASSLDTGQPQHF.

CDR3 DNA sequence: TGCGCCAGCAGTCAAAGCGGGGGAATCAAGGTTGAGCAGTTCTTC. Translation gives CASSQSGGIKVEQFF. The chain is built from TRBV5-1 and TRBJ2-1, with TRBD2 matching over 8 bases. The CDR3 extends over 15 amino acids. J was trimmed by 9 bases and V by 5 bases; bases with no gene match: 13. Germline V gives CDR1 SGHRS, CDR2 YFSETQ.

V gene TRBV7-6 combines with J gene TRBJ1-5; TRBD1 might be the D (5 bases). Germline V gives CDR1 SGHVS, CDR2 FNYEAQ. CDR3 length: 17 amino acids. The V and J ends lost 0 bases and 3 bases respectively, with 15 bases between them. DNA of the CDR3: TGTGCCAGCAGCTTAGCGGCTGCACAGACAGACAATCAGCCCCAGCATTTT. It encodes CASSLAAAQTDNQPQHF.

This clone was counted ten times or more. The V gene is TRBV29-1, the J gene TRBJ2-2; either TRBD1 or TRBD2 may fit D (5 bases each). The CDR3 length is 14 residues. From germline, CDR1 is SQVTM and CDR2 ANQGSEA. V shed 7 bases and J shed 0 bases, with 12 bases lying between them. CDR3 region: CSAGKGSNTGELFF. The CDR3 DNA is TGCAGCGCGGGGAAGGGGTCGAACACCGGGGAGCTGTTTTTT.

The rearrangement links TRBV5-4 to TRBJ1-3, with D uncertain. The germline V gene has CDR1 SGHNT and CDR2 YYREEE (reference sequence). The CDR3 is 14 residues long. V was trimmed by 4 bases and J by 0 bases, leaving 8 bases between them. CDR3 amino acids: CASSARDSGNTIYF. DNA of the CDR3: TGTGCCAGCAGCGCACGGGACTCTGGAAACACCATATATTTT.

On this clone: This CDR3 is also generated by other DNA sequences in the sample. The CDR3 region is CASSLTGATGELFF. CDR3 DNA: TGTGCCAGCAGTCTCACAGGGGCCACCGGGGAGCTGTTTTTT. J is TRBJ2-2 and V is TRBV27; 7 bases are shared with TRBD1. V shed 5 bases and J 4 bases; nucleotides not matched to a gene: 4. There are 14 residues in the CDR3. Germline V gene sequence: CDR1 MNHEY, CDR2 SMNVEV (reference sequence).

The chain couples TRBV10-3 to TRBJ1-3; 7 nucleotides agree with TRBD1. Germline V gene data show CDR1 as ENHRY and CDR2 as SYGVKD. V lost 8 bases, J lost 4 bases, and 11 bases stayed unmatched. CDR3 length: 15 amino acids. CDR3 DNA sequence: TGTGCCATCCAGGGTGACAGGGCAGGAGGAAACACCATATATTTT. Encoded protein: CAIQGDRAGGNTIYF.

The chain carries TRBV7-6 and TRBJ2-6, with D unclear. The V and J ends lost 5 bases and 2 bases respectively, with 10 bases between them. This CDR3 is 15 amino acids long. CDR1 and CDR2 from the germline V gene are SGHVS and FNYEAQ. Here the CDR3 reads CASSVILTGANVLTF. The CDR3 DNA follows: TGTGCCAGCAGCGTAATATTAACTGGGGCCAACGTCCTGACTTTC. Full variable domain (rest looked up from reference TRBV7-6 and TRBJ2-6): GAGVSQSPRYKVTKRGQDVALRCDPISGHVSLYWYRQALGQGPEFLTYFNYEAQQDKSGLPNDRFSAERPEGSISTLTIQRTEQRDSAMYRCASSVILTGANVLTFGAGSRLTVL.

The chain recombines TRBV19 with TRBJ2-7, with D perhaps TRBD2 (7 bases). Germline V CDR1 and CDR2: LNHDA, SQIVND (reference sequence). The germline V and J ends were trimmed by 3 bases and 4 bases, with 13 bases remaining between them. The CDR3 contains 14 residues. CDR3 loop: CASSITAGAYEQYF. CDR3 sequence (DNA): TGTGCCAGTAGTATCACTGCGGGGGCGTACGAGCAGTACTTC.

This rearrangement joins TRBV9 to TRBJ1-1; maybe TRBD1 (5 bases). CDR1 and CDR2 from the germline V gene are SGDLS and YYNGEE. The CDR3 is made up of 14 amino acids. V lost 0 bases and J lost 2, with 8 bases in between. The chain's CDR3 is CASSVAGVNTEAFF. The CDR3 region has the DNA TGTGCCAGCAGCGTAGCGGGGGTTAACACTGAAGCTTTCTTT. The full variable domain, completed using reference TRBV9 and TRBJ1-1, is DSGVTQTPKHLITATGQRVTLRCSPRSGDLSVYWYQQSLDQGLQFLIQYYNGEERAKGNILERFSAQQFPDLHSELNLSSLELGDSALYFCASSVAGVNTEAFFGQGTRLTVV.

The chain recombines TRBV24-1 with TRBJ1-1, with D possibly TRBD1 on 5 matching bases. The CDR3 has 13 amino acids. The ends were cut back, 4 bases at V and 3 bases at J, with 8 bases in the middle. The germline V gene has CDR1 KGHDR and CDR2 SFDVKD. The CDR3 loop reads CATSDIRDTEAFF. DNA of the CDR3: TGTGCCACCAGTGACATCAGGGACACTGAAGCTTTCTTT.

In its sample, this clone was seen a few times. CDR3 coding DNA: TGCGCCAGCAGCTTGGCGGGGGGCCTCACTGAAGCTTTCTTT. Translating it yields CASSLAGGLTEAFF. The rearrangement uses TRBV5-1 and TRBJ1-1; possibly TRBD1 for D (6 bases). Trimming left V 0 bases short and J 4 bases short, with 10 bases between. The CDR3 runs to 14 residues. CDR1 and CDR2 from the germline V gene are SGHRS and YFSETQ.

Only one count was recorded for this clone. The rearrangement joins TRBV15 to TRBJ2-3; 8 bases are a match to TRBD2. The ends lost 1 base at V and 0 bases at J; junction bases unmatched: 3. From germline, CDR1 is LNHNV and CDR2 YYDKDF (reference sequence). The CDR3 spans 16 residues. The CDR3 DNA reads as TGTGCCACCAGCAGAGTCGGGGGGGCCAGCACAGATACGCAGTATTTT. Its translation is CATSRVGGASTDTQYF.

The chain is built from TRBV5-1 and TRBJ1-6, with TRBD1 matching 7 bases. This CDR3 is 16 amino acids long. Germline V CDR1 and CDR2: SGHRS, YFSETQ. V was pared by 5 bases and J by 0 bases, with 5 bases of the junction left unmatched. The CDR3 DNA follows: TGCGCCAGCAGGGAGGGGGCCTACTCCTATAATTCACCCCTCCACTTT. Translation gives CASREGAYSYNSPLHF.

V is TRBV9 and J is TRBJ2-6; tentative D call: TRBD1 (5 bases). Trimming took off 0 bases at V and 5 bases at J, with 9 bases between the two ends. This CDR3 spans 15 amino acids. Germline CDR1 and CDR2: SGDLS and YYNGEE. The chain's CDR3 is CASSVEGSRANVLTF. CDR3 nucleotide sequence: TGTGCCAGCAGCGTAGAGGGGTCTAGGGCCAACGTCCTGACTTTC.

The V gene is TRBV6-1, the J gene TRBJ2-5; 9 nucleotides match TRBD2. V shed 1 base and J 5 bases; nucleotides not matched to a gene: 11. The CDR3 totals 17 residues. CDR1 MNHNS and CDR2 SASEGT come from the germline V gene. The CDR3 loop is CASSEVRVAGAGETQYF. In DNA form, the CDR3 reads TGTGCCAGCAGTGAAGTAAGGGTAGCGGGGGCAGGGGAGACCCAGTACTTC.

The chain carries TRBV27 and TRBJ1-4, with D possibly TRBD1 on 6 matching bases. V shed 8 bases and J shed 8 bases, with 18 bases lying between them. CDR3 length equals 14 residues. CDR1 and CDR2 from the germline V gene are MNHEY and SMNVEV (reference sequence). For the CDR3, the DNA is TGTGCCAGCGGATACAGGGAGGGGCGGGAAAAACTGTTTTTT. It encodes CASGYREGREKLFF.

The chain carries TRBV30 and TRBJ2-5; no firm D call. Germline CDR1 GTSNPN, CDR2 SVGIG (reference sequence). There are 15 residues in the CDR3. V lost 0 bases and J lost 2, with 13 bases in between. CDR3 protein: CAWSVIVGFQETQYF. CDR3 coding DNA: TGTGCCTGGAGTGTAATCGTCGGTTTTCAAGAGACCCAGTACTTC.

The chain joins TRBV4-1 to TRBJ2-3; the D is unclear. The germline CDR1 and CDR2 sequences are MGHRA and YSYEKL. V was shortened by 1 base and J by 2 bases, with 13 bases between the two germline ends. The CDR3 has 16 residues. The CDR3 region has the DNA TGCGCCAGCAGCCAAGTTAATCTAGGCTTCACAGATACGCAGTATTTT. This encodes CASSQVNLGFTDTQYF.

The chain is built from TRBV24-1 and TRBJ2-3; no firm D call. The CDR3 contains 12 residues. V shed 3 bases and J shed 6 bases, with 6 bases lying between them. Germline CDR1 and CDR2: KGHDR and SFDVKD. The CDR3 DNA reads TGTGCCACCAGTGATCTTGTGGATACGCAGTATTTT. Encoded protein: CATSDLVDTQYF.

The chain recombines TRBV27 with TRBJ2-2, with a weak D call TRBD1 (6 bases). V was clipped by 8 bases and J by 3 bases, with 13 bases between them. Looked up from germline, CDR1 is MNHEY and CDR2 is SMNVEV (reference sequence). The CDR3 loop spans 14 amino acids. The CDR3 here is CASGGQSDTGELFF. In nucleotides, the CDR3 is TGTGCCAGCGGCGGACAGAGTGACACCGGGGAGCTGTTTTTT.